This passage covers 2 T cell receptor beta chains from one sample sequenced in a study of T-cell reconstitution after alpha-beta-depleted transplantation in children. During its preparation, the TCRbeta library received unique molecular identifiers. One entry per CDR3 protein results from TCRdb running MiXCR on the PCR reads. This table has 500,000 to 650,000 distinct CDR3 sequences, about an eighth appearing once. The starting material was PBMCs, mostly from graft donor cells, obtained 180 days after TCRalphabeta/CD19-depleted stem cell transplant. These receptors were collected from a female patient between 2 and 15 years old who had a stem cell transplant for aplastic anemia, so the T cells may come from the graft donor.

This clonotype appeared a few times. The V and J genes are TRBV6-1 and TRBJ1-2; 10 bases align to TRBD1. Germline trimming cut 6 bases from V and 6 bases from J; bases unmatched to any gene: 10. This CDR3 is 15 amino acids long. Germline CDR1 is MNHNS and CDR2 is SASEGT. The CDR3 protein is CASSPDRGRRDGYTF. Here the CDR3 DNA reads TGTGCCAGCAGCCCCGACAGGGGGCGAAGGGATGGCTACACCTTC.

The chain uses TRBV6-5 and TRBJ2-1; 8 positions agree with TRBD1. Per germline, CDR1 MNHEY and CDR2 SVGAGI. Trimming took 2 bases from V and 4 from J; bases not matched to a gene: 1. The CDR3 length is 14 residues. The DNA for the CDR3 is TGTGCCAGCAGTTACGGGGACAGGTACAATGAGCAGTTCTTC. Encoded protein: CASSYGDRYNEQFF.